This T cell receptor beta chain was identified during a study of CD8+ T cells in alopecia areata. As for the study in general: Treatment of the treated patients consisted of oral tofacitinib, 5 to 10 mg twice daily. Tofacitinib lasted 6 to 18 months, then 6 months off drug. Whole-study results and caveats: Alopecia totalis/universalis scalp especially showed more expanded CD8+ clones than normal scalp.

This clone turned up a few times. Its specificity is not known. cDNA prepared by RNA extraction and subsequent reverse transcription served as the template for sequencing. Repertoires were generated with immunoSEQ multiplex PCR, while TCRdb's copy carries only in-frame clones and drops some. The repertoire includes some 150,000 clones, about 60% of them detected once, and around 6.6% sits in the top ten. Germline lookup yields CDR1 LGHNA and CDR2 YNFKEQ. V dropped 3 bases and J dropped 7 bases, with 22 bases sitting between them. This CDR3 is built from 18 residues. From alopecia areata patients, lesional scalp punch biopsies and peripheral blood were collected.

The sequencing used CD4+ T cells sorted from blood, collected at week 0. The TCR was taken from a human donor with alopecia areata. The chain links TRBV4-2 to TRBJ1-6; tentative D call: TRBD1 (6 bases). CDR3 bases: TGTGCCAGCAGCCACCACCGGGACACGAAGCCTGGGAATTCACCCCTCCACTTT. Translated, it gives CASSHHRDTKPGNSPLHF.